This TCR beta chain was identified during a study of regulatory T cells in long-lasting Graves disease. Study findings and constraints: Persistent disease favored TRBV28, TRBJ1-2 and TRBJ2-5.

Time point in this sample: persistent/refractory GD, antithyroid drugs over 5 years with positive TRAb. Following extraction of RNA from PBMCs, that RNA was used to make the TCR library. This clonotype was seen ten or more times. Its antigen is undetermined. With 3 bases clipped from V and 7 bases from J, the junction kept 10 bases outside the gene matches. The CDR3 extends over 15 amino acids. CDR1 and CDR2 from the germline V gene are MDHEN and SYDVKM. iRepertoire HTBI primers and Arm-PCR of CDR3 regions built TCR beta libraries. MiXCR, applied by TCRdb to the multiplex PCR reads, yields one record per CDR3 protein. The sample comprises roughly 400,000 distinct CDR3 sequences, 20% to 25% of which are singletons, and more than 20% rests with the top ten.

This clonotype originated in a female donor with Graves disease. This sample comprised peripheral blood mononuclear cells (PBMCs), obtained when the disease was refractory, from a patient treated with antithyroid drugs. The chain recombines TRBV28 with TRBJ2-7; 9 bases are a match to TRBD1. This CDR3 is CASSLPLQGAREQYF. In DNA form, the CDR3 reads TGTGCCAGCAGTTTGCCGTTACAGGGGGCGCGGGAGCAGTACTTC. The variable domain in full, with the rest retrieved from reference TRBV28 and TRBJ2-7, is DVKVTQSSRYLVKRTGEKVFLECVQDMDHENMFWYRQDPGLGLRLIYFSYDVKMKEKGDIPEGYSVSREKKERFSLILESASTNQTSMYLCASSLPLQGAREQYFGPGTRLTVT.